Reported below is one T cell receptor beta chain. Its antigen is unidentified. This entry is derived from a study of CD8 T cells in Susac syndrome. Study-level results: As the study acknowledged, the number of individuals in its TCR sequencing and HLA analysis was relatively small.

The study used treatment-naive patients who had stable or active relapsing-remitting disease as multiple sclerosis controls. TEMRA cells were FACS-enriched, with CD8+ and CD4+ T cells isolated negatively. Roughly 0.45 to 1 ug RNA was reverse transcribed with random hexamers. Across 54 Vbeta and 13 Jbeta, TCR beta CDR3 was amplified with immunoSEQ multiplex PCR. TCRdb analysed the immunoSEQ multiplex PCR reads with MiXCR anew, one entry per CDR3 protein. The sample includes about 170,000 distinct CDR3 sequences, around 93% seen only once; the top ten take roughly 0.097%. The TCR originated in a human donor with multiple sclerosis. The sequenced sample consisted of CD4+ T cells from PBMCs.

CDR3: CSVEIGTGGNQPQHF. The CDR3, as DNA: TGCAGCGTTGAAATTGGGACAGGCGGGAATCAGCCCCAGCATTTT. V gene TRBV29-1 combines with J gene TRBJ1-5; 8 bases align to TRBD1. Unmatched junction bases numbered 7, after V lost 2 bases and J lost 4 bases. The V gene's germline CDR1 is SQVTM and CDR2 ANQGSEA. The CDR3 totals 15 residues.